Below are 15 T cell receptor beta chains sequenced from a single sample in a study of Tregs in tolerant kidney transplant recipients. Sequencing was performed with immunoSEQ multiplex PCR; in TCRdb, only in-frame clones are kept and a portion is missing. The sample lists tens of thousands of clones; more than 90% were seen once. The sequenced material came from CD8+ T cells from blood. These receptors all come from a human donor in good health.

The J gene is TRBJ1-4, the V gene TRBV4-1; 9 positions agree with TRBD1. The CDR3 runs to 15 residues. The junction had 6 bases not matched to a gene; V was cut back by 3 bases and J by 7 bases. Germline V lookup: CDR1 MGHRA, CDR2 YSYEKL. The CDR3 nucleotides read TGCGCCAGCAGCCACACACAGGGGGCGGGTGAAAAACTGTTTTTT. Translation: CASSHTQGAGEKLFF.

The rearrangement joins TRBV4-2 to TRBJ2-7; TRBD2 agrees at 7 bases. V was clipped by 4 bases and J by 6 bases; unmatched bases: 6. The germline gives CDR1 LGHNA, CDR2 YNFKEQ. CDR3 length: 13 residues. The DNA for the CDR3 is TGTGCCAGCAGCCTGGGGGGGAGGGCCGAGCAGTACTTC. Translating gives CASSLGGRAEQYF.

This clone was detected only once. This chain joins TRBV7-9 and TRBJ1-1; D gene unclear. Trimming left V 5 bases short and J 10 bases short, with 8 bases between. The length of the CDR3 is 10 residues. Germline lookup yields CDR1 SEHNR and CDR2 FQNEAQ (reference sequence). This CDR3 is CASSLNLAFF. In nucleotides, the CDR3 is TGTGCCAGCAGCCTAAACCTAGCTTTCTTT. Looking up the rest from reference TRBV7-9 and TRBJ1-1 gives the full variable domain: DTGVSQNPRHKITKRGQNVTFRCDPISEHNRLYWYRQTLGQGPEFLTYFQNEAQLEKSRLLSDRFSAERPKGSFSTLEIQRTEQGDSAMYLCASSLNLAFFGQGTRLTVV.

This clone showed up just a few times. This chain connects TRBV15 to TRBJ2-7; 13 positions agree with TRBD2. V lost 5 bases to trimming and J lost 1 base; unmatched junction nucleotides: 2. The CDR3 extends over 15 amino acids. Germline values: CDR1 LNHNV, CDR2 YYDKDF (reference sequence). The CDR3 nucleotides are TGTGCCACCAGCCAGGGACTAGCGGGATCCTACGAGCAGTACTTC. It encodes CATSQGLAGSYEQYF. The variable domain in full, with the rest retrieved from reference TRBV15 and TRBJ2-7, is DAMVIQNPRYQVTQFGKPVTLSCSQTLNHNVMYWYQQKSSQAPKLLFHYYDKDFNNEADTPDNFQSRRPNTSFCFLDIRSPGLGDTAMYLCATSQGLAGSYEQYFGPGTRLTVT.

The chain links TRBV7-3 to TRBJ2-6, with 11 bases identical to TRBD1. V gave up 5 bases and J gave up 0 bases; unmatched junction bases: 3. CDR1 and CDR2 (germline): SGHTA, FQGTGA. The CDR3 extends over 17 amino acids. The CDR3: CASSLGQGASGANVLTF. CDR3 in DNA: TGTGCCAGCAGCCTCGGACAGGGGGCCTCTGGGGCCAACGTCCTGACTTTC.

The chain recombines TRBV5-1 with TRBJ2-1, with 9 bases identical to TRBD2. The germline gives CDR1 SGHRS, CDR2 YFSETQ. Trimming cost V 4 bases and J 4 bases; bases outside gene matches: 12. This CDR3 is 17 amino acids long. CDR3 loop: CASSTEPGLAGYNEQFF. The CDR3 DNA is TGCGCCAGCAGCACGGAGCCGGGGCTAGCGGGGTACAATGAGCAGTTCTTC.

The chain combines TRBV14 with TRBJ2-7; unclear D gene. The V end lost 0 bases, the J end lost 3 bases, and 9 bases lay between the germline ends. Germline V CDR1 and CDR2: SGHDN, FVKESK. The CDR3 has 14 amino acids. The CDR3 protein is CASSQDGAGYEQYF. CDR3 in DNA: TGTGCCAGCAGCCAAGATGGTGCAGGCTACGAGCAGTACTTC.

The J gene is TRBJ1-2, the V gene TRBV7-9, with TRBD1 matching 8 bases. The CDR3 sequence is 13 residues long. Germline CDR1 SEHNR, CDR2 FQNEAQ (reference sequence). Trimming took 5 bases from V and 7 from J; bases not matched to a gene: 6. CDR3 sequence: CASSPQDRVGYTF. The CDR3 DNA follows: TGTGCCAGCAGCCCCCAGGACAGGGTTGGCTACACCTTC.

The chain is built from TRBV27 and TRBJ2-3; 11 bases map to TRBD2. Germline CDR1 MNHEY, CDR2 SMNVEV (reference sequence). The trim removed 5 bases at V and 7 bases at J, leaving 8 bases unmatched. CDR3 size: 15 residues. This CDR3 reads CASSPGLAVTNTQYF. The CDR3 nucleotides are TGTGCCAGCAGTCCGGGACTAGCGGTTACAAATACGCAGTATTTT.

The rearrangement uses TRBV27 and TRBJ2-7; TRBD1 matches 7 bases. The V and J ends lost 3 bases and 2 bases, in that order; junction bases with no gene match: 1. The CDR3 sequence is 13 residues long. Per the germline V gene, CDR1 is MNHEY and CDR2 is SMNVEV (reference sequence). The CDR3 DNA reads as TGTGCCAGCAGTTTGACAGGGACCTACGAGCAGTACTTC. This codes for CASSLTGTYEQYF.

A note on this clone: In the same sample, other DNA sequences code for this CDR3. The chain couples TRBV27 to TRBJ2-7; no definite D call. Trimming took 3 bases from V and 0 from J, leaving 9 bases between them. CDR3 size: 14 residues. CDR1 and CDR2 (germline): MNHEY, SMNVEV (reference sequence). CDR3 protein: CASSLSGISYEQYF. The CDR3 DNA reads TGTGCCAGCAGTTTGTCAGGAATCTCCTACGAGCAGTACTTC.

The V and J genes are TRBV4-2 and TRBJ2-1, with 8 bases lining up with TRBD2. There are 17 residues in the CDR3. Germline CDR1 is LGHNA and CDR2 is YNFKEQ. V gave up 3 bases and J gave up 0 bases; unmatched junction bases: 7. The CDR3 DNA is TGTGCCAGCAGCCAGTACGGGGGGGTCCTCTCCTACAATGAGCAGTTCTTC. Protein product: CASSQYGGVLSYNEQFF.

In nucleotides, the CDR3 is TGTGCCAGCAGCCCTACAGGGGGAAATGAAAAACTGTTTTTT. It encodes CASSPTGGNEKLFF. The gene calls are TRBV9 and TRBJ1-4, with TRBD1 matching over 8 bases. V lost 4 bases, J lost 5 bases, and 4 bases stayed unmatched. Looked up from germline, CDR1 is SGDLS and CDR2 is YYNGEE. The CDR3 is 14 residues long.

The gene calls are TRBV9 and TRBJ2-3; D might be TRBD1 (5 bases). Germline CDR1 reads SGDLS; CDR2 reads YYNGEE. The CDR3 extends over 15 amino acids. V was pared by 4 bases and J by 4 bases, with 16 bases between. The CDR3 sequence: CASSPGWGAADTQYF. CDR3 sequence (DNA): TGTGCCAGCAGCCCAGGGTGGGGTGCGGCAGATACGCAGTATTTT.

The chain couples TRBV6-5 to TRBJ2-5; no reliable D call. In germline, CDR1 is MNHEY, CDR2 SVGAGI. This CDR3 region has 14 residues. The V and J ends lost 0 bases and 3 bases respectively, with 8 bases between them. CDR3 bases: TGTGCCAGCAGTTACTCTGGCGGTAAAGAGACCCAGTACTTC. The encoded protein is CASSYSGGKETQYF.